The 13 T cell receptor beta chains below come from one sample, sequenced in a study of blood T cells in healthy people across ages. With a J-beta primer mix and a sample-barcoded 5' primer, a second PCR ran about 7 to 11 cycles. One entry per CDR3 protein results from TCRdb running MiXCR on the 5' RACE reads. The data contain 600,000 to 1,000,000 distinct CDR3 sequences, 58% of them singletons. Sequenced input: blood. These receptors originate from a man younger than 45 in good health.

In its sample, this clonotype was seen a few times. The chain carries TRBV6-2 or TRBV6-3 and TRBJ1-6; 8 bases line up with TRBD1. CDR3 length: 15 amino acids. V was pared by 5 bases and J by 7 bases, with 7 bases of the junction left unmatched. Per the germline V gene, CDR1 is MNHEY and CDR2 is SVGEGT. In nucleotides, the CDR3 is TGTGCCAGCAGTCGCACGGACAGGGCCAATTCACCCCTCCACTTT. Protein sequence: CASSRTDRANSPLHF.

The chain carries TRBV3-1 and TRBJ2-7; unclear D gene. The closer fit of TRBJ2-4 to the DNA end suggests the J call may be wrong. The germline gives CDR1 LGHDT, CDR2 YNNKEL (reference sequence). CDR3 length: 15 residues. CDR3 sequence: CATQPSSVAKNIQYF. DNA of the CDR3: TGTGCCACCCAGCCAAGCTCGGTAGCCAAAAACATTCAGTACTTC.

This chain links TRBV11-3 with TRBJ2-5, with a weak D call TRBD1 (6 bases). The length of the CDR3 is 15 residues. With 3 bases removed from V and 3 bases from J, the gap between germline ends came to 14 bases. The V gene's germline CDR1 is SGHNT and CDR2 YENEEA. This CDR3 reads CASSFGTGMEETQYF. CDR3 nucleotides: TGTGCCAGCAGCTTCGGAACAGGGATGGAAGAGACCCAGTACTTC.

This clonotype showed up just once. J is TRBJ1-1 and V is TRBV18; a weak D match, TRBD1 (5 bases). This CDR3 has 15 residues. Trimming shortened V by 6 bases and J by 1 base, and 15 bases separated the two germline ends. Germline loops: CDR1 KGHSH, CDR2 LQKENI. CDR3 sequence: CASSQSGGENTEAFF. In nucleotides, the CDR3 is TGTGCCAGCTCGCAGTCGGGGGGGGAGAACACTGAAGCTTTCTTT.

V and J are TRBV3-1 and TRBJ2-1, with TRBD1 as a possible D gene (5 bases). V lost 1 base to trimming and J lost 4 bases, with 14 bases between them. Germline V CDR1 and CDR2: LGHDT, YNNKEL (reference sequence). This CDR3 region has 16 residues. CDR3 sequence (DNA): TGTGCCAGCAGCCAAGGAAGACAGCTGATGTACAATGAGCAGTTCTTC. Its protein product is CASSQGRQLMYNEQFF.

This clonotype was counted many times. The gene calls are TRBV5-1 and TRBJ2-1; D is unclear. The CDR3 is 16 amino acids. The germline V gene encodes CDR1 SGHRS and CDR2 YFSETQ. V lost 0 bases and J 4 bases, leaving 14 bases between the germline ends. The CDR3 region is CASSLAGEALYNEQFF. The CDR3, as DNA: TGCGCCAGCAGCTTGGCTGGGGAAGCCCTATACAATGAGCAGTTCTTC.

This clonotype was detected only a few times. The chain joins TRBV7-9 to TRBJ2-3; D is uncertain. The V gene lost 6 bases and the J gene lost 2 bases, with 12 bases spanning the gap. The CDR3 contains 14 residues. Germline CDR1 is SEHNR and CDR2 is FQNEAQ (reference sequence). The CDR3 DNA reads as TGTGCCAGCAGAGGGTTGGAAGTCACAGATACGCAGTATTTT. It specifies CASRGLEVTDTQYF.

This clonotype was seen a few times. The chain couples TRBV6-5 to TRBJ2-7, with no clear D. Per germline, CDR1 MNHEY and CDR2 SVGAGI. The CDR3 extends over 11 amino acids. The V end lost 6 bases, the J end lost 2 bases, and 5 bases lay between the germline ends. CDR3 in amino acids: CASSTTYEQYF. CDR3 bases: TGTGCCAGCAGCACTACCTACGAGCAGTACTTC.

This rearrangement joins TRBV25-1 to TRBJ2-7, with unresolved D. Trimming took 6 bases from V and 5 from J, leaving 14 bases between them. This CDR3 region has 13 residues. CDR1 is MGHDK, CDR2 SYGVNS, per germline. The CDR3 DNA is TGTGCCAGCAGGGCCCCTGTGGAGAACGAGCAGTACTTC. It yields the protein CASRAPVENEQYF.

The chain has TRBV5-1 and TRBJ2-5; D is undetermined. The CDR3 is 14 residues long. From germline, CDR1 is SGHRS and CDR2 YFSETQ. The ends were cut back, 2 bases at V and 5 bases at J, with 13 bases in the middle. The CDR3, as DNA: TGCGCCAGCAGCTTTGATACGGTTGGGGAGACCCAGTACTTC. Its translation: CASSFDTVGETQYF. Together with reference TRBV5-1 and TRBJ2-5, the CDR3 gives the full variable domain: KAGVTQTPRYLIKTRGQQVTLSCSPISGHRSVSWYQQTPGQGLQFLFEYFSETQRNKGNFPGRFSGRQFSNSRSEMNVSTLELGDSALYLCASSFDTVGETQYFGPGTRLLVL.

This clonotype turned up a few times. The genes are TRBV28 and TRBJ2-1; the match to TRBD2 covers 10 bases. The CDR3 totals 15 residues. Trimming took 4 bases from V and 7 from J; bases not matched to a gene: 7. In germline, CDR1 is MDHEN, CDR2 SYDVKM. The CDR3 loop reads CASSSQPSGGNEQFF. DNA of the CDR3: TGTGCCAGCAGTTCGCAGCCTAGCGGGGGTAATGAGCAGTTCTTC.

This clonotype showed up just a few times. The rearrangement joins TRBV7-2 to TRBJ2-4; TRBD1 might be the D (5 bases). Germline values: CDR1 SGHTA, CDR2 FQGNSA. V lost 5 bases to trimming and J lost 7 bases, with 9 bases between them. This CDR3 comprises 12 residues. The CDR3 region is CASSLPGNIQYF. In nucleotides, the CDR3 is TGTGCCAGCAGCCTCCCAGGGAACATTCAGTACTTC.

This clonotype is a singleton in its sample. J is TRBJ2-5 and V is TRBV4-3; D is uncertain. The CDR3 runs 14 residues. The germline V and J ends were trimmed by 1 base and 11 bases, with 17 bases remaining between them. CDR1 and CDR2 (germline): LGHNA, YSLEER. CDR3 amino acids: CASSQVGIYNEQYF. The CDR3 bases are TGCGCCAGCAGCCAAGTCGGTATCTACAATGAGCAGTACTTC.